This TCR beta chain was identified in a study of CD8 T cells in ankylosing spondylitis. Study-wide results and limits: The authors reported significant enrichment of disease-linked clones in matched ankylosing spondylitis synovial fluid. Characteristic, it appeared, of ankylosing spondylitis blood was a TCR beta motif of roughly 8 highly homologous variants. There were earlier reports of some motif variants in reactive arthritis synovial fluid and blood. Disease-linked clones were found to be CD8+ and relatively rare in peripheral blood.

This CDR3 comprises 16 residues. CDR1 SGHTA and CDR2 FQGNSA come from the germline V gene. V was clipped by 1 base and J by 3 bases, with 13 bases between them. Concerning this clonotype: The antigen remains undetermined.

It was by quantitative 5'-RACE with molecular barcodes that TCR beta libraries were made. TCRdb called the 5' RACE reads again in MiXCR, with one record for every CDR3 protein. The profile shows 400,000 or so distinct CDR3 sequences, 26% of them singletons. Input material: blood, either unsorted or a sorted T cell fraction (not recorded which). The receptor was derived from a male donor with ankylosing spondylitis. The chain couples TRBV7-2 to TRBJ1-5; tentative D call: TRBD1 (5 bases). CDR3 loop: CASSLEAPGINQPQHF. The CDR3 DNA reads TGTGCCAGCAGCTTAGAGGCTCCAGGGATCAATCAGCCCCAGCATTTT.